This T cell receptor (beta chain) was sequenced during a study of blood T cell repertoires in COVID-19. Across the study: Material from acute and convalescent COVID-19 was sourced from the United States, Italy and Spain. From T cells, B-cell-depleted T cells, or PBMCs came the material, which was cDNA or gDNA.

In the study's own analysis: Reference gene primer amplification in the assay estimated nucleated cell counts. Only in-frame clones appear in the TCRdb table, and some are missing; sequencing was by immunoSEQ multiplex PCR. V, J and clone size were drawn from that table, and D and trimming were deduced from the DNA. Of 110,000 to 150,000 clones listed, approximately 84% are singletons. Looked up from germline, CDR1 is MNHEY and CDR2 is SMNVEV (reference sequence). The length of the CDR3 is 15 residues. V was clipped by 4 bases and J by 1 base, with 12 bases between them. Sequencing was carried out using peripheral blood. This sequence was found in a human donor in a cohort sampled during active COVID-19. This sequence joins TRBV27 and TRBJ2-3; maybe TRBD1 (6 bases). The CDR3 reads CASSSPGQRTDTQYF. The CDR3 DNA reads as TGTGCCAGCAGTTCTCCGGGACAACGCACAGATACGCAGTATTTT.